Below, 14 T cell receptor beta chains from the same sample are listed, as sequenced in a study of blood T cell repertoires in COVID-19. Produced via immunoSEQ multiplex PCR; TCRdb's table is partial and in-frame only. Altogether about 24,000 clones are present, 86% being singletons, with the ten largest covering less than 15%. Sequencing used peripheral blood. These TCRs come from a woman of 80 years or more with active or convalescent COVID-19.

The chain uses TRBV19 and TRBJ2-7; the match to TRBD1 covers 9 bases. Germline-derived CDR1 and CDR2 are LNHDA and SQIVND (reference sequence). The ends lost 3 bases at V and 3 bases at J; junction bases unmatched: 3. This CDR3 has 14 amino acids. The CDR3 region has the DNA TGTGCCAGTAGTATGCGGACAGGGGACTACGAGCAGTACTTC. It codes for CASSMRTGDYEQYF.

The chain uses TRBV6-5 and TRBJ2-3, with 8 bases matching TRBD1. Germline V gene sequence: CDR1 MNHEY, CDR2 SVGAGI. Trimming cost V 10 bases and J 2 bases; bases outside gene matches: 5. This CDR3 has 13 residues. CDR3 in amino acids: CATQDRATDTQYF. CDR3 in DNA: TGTGCCACCCAGGACAGGGCCACAGATACGCAGTATTTT.

This chain connects TRBV6-4 to TRBJ2-2, with TRBD1 matching over 8 bases. V trimming: 3 bases; J trimming: 5 bases; junction bases outside the gene matches: 2. CDR1 MRHNA and CDR2 SNTAGT come from the germline V gene. The CDR3 consists of 14 residues. The CDR3 bases are TGTGCCAGCAGTGATACAGGGGGTACCGGGGAGCTGTTTTTT. It specifies CASSDTGGTGELFF.

The chain's CDR3 is CASSLGQIYNEQFF. The CDR3 DNA follows: TGCGCCAGCAGCTTGGGACAGATCTACAATGAGCAGTTCTTC. This chain uses TRBV5-1 with TRBJ2-1; tentative D call: TRBD1 (5 bases). V lost 0 bases and J lost 3, with 7 bases in between. From germline, CDR1 is SGHRS and CDR2 YFSETQ. The CDR3 has 14 amino acids. The variable domain in full, with the rest retrieved from reference TRBV5-1 and TRBJ2-1, is KAGVTQTPRYLIKTRGQQVTLSCSPISGHRSVSWYQQTPGQGLQFLFEYFSETQRNKGNFPGRFSGRQFSNSRSEMNVSTLELGDSALYLCASSLGQIYNEQFFGPGTRLTVL.

V is TRBV6-5 and J is TRBJ1-6; D ambiguous. The germline V gene encodes CDR1 MNHEY and CDR2 SVGAGI. V was shortened by 8 bases and J by 9 bases, with 14 bases between the two germline ends. The CDR3 extends over 13 amino acids. CDR3 DNA: TGTGCCAGCTTCCCTCGGGAAGGTTCACCCCTCCACTTT. It yields the protein CASFPREGSPLHF.

The J gene is TRBJ1-1, the V gene TRBV4-1, with TRBD1 matching 8 bases. This CDR3 has 17 residues. Germline trimming cut 2 bases from V and 2 bases from J; bases unmatched to any gene: 10. CDR1 and CDR2 from the germline V gene are MGHRA and YSYEKL. CDR3 region: CASSQNFRQGRNTEAFF. CDR3 coding DNA: TGCGCCAGCAGCCAAAACTTTCGACAGGGGAGAAACACTGAAGCTTTCTTT.

The chain has TRBV7-9 and TRBJ1-6, with a tentative D call TRBD1 (6 bases). The CDR3 consists of 14 residues. CDR1 is SEHNR, CDR2 FQNEAQ, per germline (reference sequence). Trimming took 1 base from V and 5 from J, leaving 6 bases between them. The CDR3 reads CASSLGQDNSPLHF. CDR3 DNA sequence: TGTGCCAGCAGCTTAGGACAGGATAATTCACCCCTCCACTTT.

The rearrangement uses TRBV3-1 (or the pseudogene TRBV3-2) and TRBJ1-1; TRBD1 matches at 9 bases. The CDR3 is 14 amino acids. V lost 5 bases to trimming and J lost 3 bases; unmatched junction nucleotides: 4. Germline V gene sequence: CDR1 LGHDT, CDR2 YNNKEL (reference sequence). The CDR3 loop reads CASSVTGGYTEAFF. CDR3 coding DNA: TGTGCCAGCAGCGTTACAGGGGGCTACACTGAAGCTTTCTTT.

This chain links TRBV6-6 with TRBJ1-1; 7 positions agree with TRBD1. With V trimmed by 8 bases and J by 5 bases, 17 bases remained unmatched. Germline lookup yields CDR1 MNHNY and CDR2 SVGAGI (reference sequence). The CDR3 length is 16 residues. CDR3 region: CASYTNRRGRLTEAFF. In DNA, the CDR3 is TGTGCCAGCTACACCAACAGGAGGGGGCGATTAACTGAAGCTTTCTTT.

V and J are TRBV19 and TRBJ2-1; D remains ambiguous. This CDR3 is 15 amino acids long. The germline V and J ends were trimmed by 1 base and 5 bases, with 12 bases remaining between them. Germline-derived CDR1 and CDR2 are LNHDA and SQIVND (reference sequence). CDR3 in DNA: TGTGCCAGTAGTATAGCTGTGACCGACAACAATGAGCAGTTCTTC. It codes for CASSIAVTDNNEQFF.

The rearrangement uses TRBV6-2 or TRBV6-3 and TRBJ1-2; tentatively, D is TRBD1 (6 bases). The germline V and J ends were trimmed by 5 bases and 3 bases, with 16 bases remaining between them. Per the germline V gene, CDR1 is MNHEY and CDR2 is SVGEGT. The CDR3 covers 15 residues. The CDR3 sequence: CASSRGSGQDYGYTF. As DNA, the CDR3 is TGTGCCAGCAGTCGCGGCTCGGGACAAGACTATGGCTACACCTTC.

The count of this clone is one. CDR3 sequence: CAWSVSVERGGFRTDTQYF. The CDR3 DNA reads TGTGCCTGGAGTGTATCCGTCGAGCGGGGGGGCTTTCGCACAGATACGCAGTATTTT. This rearrangement joins TRBV30 to TRBJ2-3, with TRBD2 matching over 10 bases. This CDR3 has 19 residues. Per the germline V gene, CDR1 is GTSNPN and CDR2 is SVGIG (reference sequence). Trimming took 0 bases from V and 1 from J; bases not matched to a gene: 13. Combining the CDR3 with reference TRBV30 and TRBJ2-3 gives the whole variable domain SQTIHQWPATLVQPVGSPLSLECTVEGTSNPNLYWYRQAAGRGLQLLFYSVGIGQISSEVPQNLSASRPQDRQFILSSKKLLLSDSGFYLCAWSVSVERGGFRTDTQYFGPGTRLTVL.

The chain uses TRBV27 and TRBJ2-5, with 8 bases fitting TRBD1. The CDR3 totals 15 residues. Germline V gene data show CDR1 as MNHEY and CDR2 as SMNVEV (reference sequence). Trimming took 6 bases from V and 4 from J; bases not matched to a gene: 10. CDR3 region: CASSDRGHPIETQYF. Written as DNA, the CDR3 is TGTGCCAGCAGCGACAGGGGTCATCCCATAGAGACCCAGTACTTC.

The chain combines TRBV28 with TRBJ1-1, with a tentative D call TRBD1 (5 bases). This CDR3 is built from 15 residues. CDR1 is MDHEN and CDR2 is SYDVKM in the germline V gene. With 1 base removed from V and 1 base from J, the gap between germline ends came to 10 bases. CDR3 in amino acids: CASSLSRTWNTEAFF. The CDR3 DNA follows: TGTGCCAGCAGTTTATCCCGGACATGGAACACTGAAGCTTTCTTT.